The rows below give T cell receptor beta chains drawn from one sample of a study of CD8+ T cells in alopecia areata. The repertoire was sequenced with immunoSEQ multiplex PCR; TCRdb's copy has only in-frame clones and lacks some. The table shows about 250,000 clones, with approximately 61% occurring only once. The sequencing used CD4+ T cells sorted from blood, collected at week 0. The origin of the receptors is a human donor with alopecia areata. Both conserved end residues are part of each CDR3. The D gene is left open where the match is weak. Clone size is given for some rows only: seen once, a few or many times, or a class if the clone is expanded.

V gene,clone size,D gene,J gene,CDR3 protein,CDR3 DNA
TRBV10-3,NA,NA,TRBJ2-7,CAISESIRYEQYF,TGTGCCATCAGTGAGTCTATCAGATACGAGCAGTACTTC
TRBV19,once,NA,TRBJ2-6,CASSIPLGIGANVLTF,TGTGCCAGTAGTATCCCTTTGGGTATCGGGGCCAACGTCCTGACTTTC
TRBV30,NA,NA,TRBJ1-2,CAWSPGWARGYTF,TGTGCCTGGAGTCCAGGGTGGGCACGGGGCTACACCTTC
TRBV12-5,once,NA,TRBJ2-3,CASGLVGLRTDTQYF,TGTGCTAGTGGTTTGGTAGGACTCCGCACAGATACGCAGTATTTT
TRBV4-3,NA,TRBD2,TRBJ2-3,CASSHGRLAGGTDTQYF,TGCGCCAGCAGCCACGGGCGACTAGCGGGGGGTACAGATACGCAGTATTTT
TRBV4-3,NA,TRBD1,TRBJ1-2,CASSQRQGAAYGYTF,TGCGCCAGCAGCCAAAGACAGGGGGCGGCCTATGGCTACACCTTC
TRBV10-3,few,TRBD2,TRBJ2-4,CAISGGGGNIQYF,TGTGCCATCAGTGGCGGGGGTGGAAACATTCAGTACTTC
TRBV7-3,NA,NA,TRBJ2-3,CASSSEVTDTQYF,TGTGCCAGCAGCAGTGAGGTAACAGATACGCAGTATTTT
TRBV29-1,NA,NA,TRBJ1-1,CSVELANTEAFF,TGCAGCGTTGAGCTCGCGAACACTGAAGCTTTCTTT
TRBV5-1,NA,NA,TRBJ1-1,CASSLSRDTEAFF,TGCGCCAGCAGCTTGTCCAGGGACACTGAAGCTTTCTTT
TRBV9,NA,TRBD2,TRBJ2-1,CASNEREAYNEQFF,TGTGCCAGCAATGAGCGGGAGGCCTACAATGAGCAGTTCTTC
TRBV6-1,few,NA,TRBJ1-6,CASSDRWRSSPLHF,TGTGCCAGTTCAGATCGGTGGAGGAGTTCACCCCTCCACTTT
TRBV15,NA,NA,TRBJ2-1,CATSGYGGSYNEQFF,TGTGCCACCAGCGGTTACGGGGGTTCCTACAATGAGCAGTTCTTC
TRBV30,NA,TRBD1,TRBJ2-1,CAWGTGHEQFF,TGTGCCTGGGGGACAGGACATGAGCAGTTCTTC
TRBV4-3,few,TRBD2,TRBJ2-7,CASSQELALAAYEQYF,TGCGCCAGCAGCCAAGAACTGGCACTAGCGGCCTACGAGCAGTACTTC
TRBV5-1,NA,TRBD2,TRBJ2-7,CASSAAGFSYEQYF,TGCGCCAGCAGCGCAGCGGGATTTTCCTACGAGCAGTACTTC
TRBV29-1,few,NA,TRBJ1-1,CSVTNTEAFF,TGCAGCGTTACCAACACTGAAGCTTTCTTT
TRBV29-1,NA,TRBD2,TRBJ2-5,CSVAASGDQETQYF,TGCAGCGTTGCCGCTAGCGGGGACCAAGAGACCCAGTACTTC
TRBV27,once,NA,TRBJ2-5,CASSGPGRKTQYF,TGTGCCAGCAGTGGGCCGGGGCGGAAGACCCAGTACTTC
TRBV2,NA,TRBD1,TRBJ2-4,CASSKDREENIQYF,TGTGCCAGCAGCAAGGACAGGGAAGAAAACATTCAGTACTTC
TRBV29-1,NA,TRBD1,TRBJ1-2,CSVEDAGGAWGYTF,TGCAGCGTTGAGGACGCAGGGGGCGCATGGGGCTACACCTTC
TRBV7-6,NA,NA,TRBJ2-5,CASSLAQGLETQYF,TGTGCCAGCAGCTTAGCGCAGGGCTTGGAGACCCAGTACTTC